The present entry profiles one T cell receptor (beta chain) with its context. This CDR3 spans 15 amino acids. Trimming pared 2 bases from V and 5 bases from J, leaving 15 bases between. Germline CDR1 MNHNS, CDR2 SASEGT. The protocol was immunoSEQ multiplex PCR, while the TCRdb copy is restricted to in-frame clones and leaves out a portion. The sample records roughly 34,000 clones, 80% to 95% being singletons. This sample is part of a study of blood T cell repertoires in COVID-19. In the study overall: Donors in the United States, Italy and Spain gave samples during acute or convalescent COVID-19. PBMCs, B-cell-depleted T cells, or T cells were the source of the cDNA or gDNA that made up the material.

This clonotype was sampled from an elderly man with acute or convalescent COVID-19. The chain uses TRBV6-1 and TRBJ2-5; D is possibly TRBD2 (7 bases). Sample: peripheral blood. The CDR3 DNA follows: TGTGCCAGCAGTGAATCGGGGGGCGCAGGGGAGACCCAGTACTTC. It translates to CASSESGGAGETQYF.